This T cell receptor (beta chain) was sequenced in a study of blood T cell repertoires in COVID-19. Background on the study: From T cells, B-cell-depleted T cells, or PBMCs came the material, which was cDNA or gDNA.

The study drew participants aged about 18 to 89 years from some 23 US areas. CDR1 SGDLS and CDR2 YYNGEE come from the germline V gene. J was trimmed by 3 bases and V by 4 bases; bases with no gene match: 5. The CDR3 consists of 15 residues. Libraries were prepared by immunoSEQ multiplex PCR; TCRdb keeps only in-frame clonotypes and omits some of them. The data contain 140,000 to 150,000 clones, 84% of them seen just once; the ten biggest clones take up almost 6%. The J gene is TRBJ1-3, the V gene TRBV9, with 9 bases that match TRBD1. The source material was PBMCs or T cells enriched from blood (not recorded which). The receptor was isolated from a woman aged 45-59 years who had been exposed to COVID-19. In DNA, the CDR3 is TGTGCCAGCAGCACGGGACAGGGCAATGGAAACACCATATATTTT. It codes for CASSTGQGNGNTIYF. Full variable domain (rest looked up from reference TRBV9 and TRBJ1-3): DSGVTQTPKHLITATGQRVTLRCSPRSGDLSVYWYQQSLDQGLQFLIQYYNGEERAKGNILERFSAQQFPDLHSELNLSSLELGDSALYFCASSTGQGNGNTIYFGEGSWLTVV.